Presented here are 8 T cell receptor beta chains from one specimen sequenced in a study of CD8+ T cells in alopecia areata. Specified treatment: oral pan-JAK inhibitor, 5-10 mg twice daily. The sequencing template was cDNA reverse transcribed from extracted RNA. Clones were sequenced by immunoSEQ multiplex PCR, and TCRdb holds only the in-frame ones, with some missing. The sample records hundreds of thousands of clones, approximately 60% being singletons. Sequencing was performed on CD4+ T cells sorted from blood, taken around week 54, from a patient treated with tofacitinib. Receptors were obtained from a human donor with alopecia areata.

This chain links TRBV7-9 with TRBJ1-5, with TRBD1 as a possible D gene (6 bases). The germline CDR1 and CDR2 sequences are SEHNR and FQNEAQ (reference sequence). V lost 5 bases and J 4 bases, leaving 9 bases between the germline ends. CDR3 length equals 13 residues. DNA of the CDR3: TGTGCCAGCAGCCTAACAGGGAATCAGCCCCAGCATTTT. This translates into CASSLTGNQPQHF.

This rearrangement joins TRBV30 to TRBJ1-2; 9 bases match TRBD1. Looked up from germline, CDR1 is GTSNPN and CDR2 is SVGIG (reference sequence). The CDR3 is made up of 15 amino acids. The trim removed 0 bases at V and 2 bases at J, leaving 4 bases unmatched. This chain's CDR3 is CAWSVSDRGNYGYTF. DNA for the CDR3: TGTGCCTGGAGTGTTTCGGACAGGGGAAACTATGGCTACACCTTC.

The gene calls are TRBV4-2 and TRBJ2-5; D may be TRBD1 or TRBD2 (5 bases each). V lost 0 bases and J lost 1, with 12 bases in between. The germline gives CDR1 LGHNA, CDR2 YNFKEQ. This CDR3 comprises 16 residues. The CDR3 protein is CASSQEGTRIQETQYF. In DNA form, the CDR3 reads TGTGCCAGCAGCCAAGAAGGGACGCGAATCCAAGAGACCCAGTACTTC.

J is TRBJ1-1 and V is TRBV2, with D perhaps TRBD1 (6 bases). CDR1 is SNHLY, CDR2 FYNNEI, per germline. The CDR3 loop spans 13 amino acids. Trimming removed 10 bases at V and 4 bases at J, with 16 bases between. This chain's CDR3 is CAMLRDTFTEAFF. The CDR3 region has the DNA TGTGCCATGCTCCGGGACACCTTCACTGAAGCTTTCTTT.

The chain joins TRBV9 to TRBJ2-1, with TRBD2 matching 8 bases. This CDR3 contains 18 residues. Germline CDR1 SGDLS, CDR2 YYNGEE. After removal of 0 bases from V and 4 bases from J, the junction contained 12 bases not matched to a gene. This chain's CDR3 is CASSVAPAGGGVYNEQFF. CDR3 nucleotide sequence: TGTGCCAGCAGCGTAGCCCCGGCGGGGGGCGGGGTATACAATGAGCAGTTCTTC.

V usage is TRBV5-1 and J usage is TRBJ2-7; tentatively, D is TRBD1 or TRBD2 (6 bases each). V lost 0 bases and J 3 bases, leaving 13 bases between the germline ends. Germline CDR1 SGHRS, CDR2 YFSETQ. This CDR3 has 15 residues. CDR3 sequence (DNA): TGCGCCAGCAGCTTGGGAGTCGGAGGGGGCTACGAGCAGTACTTC. Residues: CASSLGVGGGYEQYF.

This chain joins TRBV7-8 and TRBJ2-7, with 7 nucleotides matching TRBD1. The V segment lost 4 bases and the J segment 6 bases; nucleotides outside the gene matches: 9. CDR1 and CDR2 from the germline V gene are SGHVS and FQNEAQ. The CDR3 length is 14 residues. CDR3 in amino acids: CASSYNTGAAEQYF. Written as DNA, the CDR3 is TGTGCCAGCAGCTACAACACAGGGGCGGCCGAGCAGTACTTC.

The V call is TRBV30, the J call TRBJ1-1; D unclear. Germline CDR1 is GTSNPN and CDR2 is SVGIG (reference sequence). The CDR3 is made up of 13 amino acids. The germline V and J ends were trimmed by 0 bases and 5 bases, with 10 bases remaining between them. The CDR3 DNA is TGTGCCTGGAGTGTGTCGCAGGTGACTGAAGCTTTCTTT. Translated: CAWSVSQVTEAFF.